Included here is one T cell receptor (beta chain) sequence, with context. Its antigen is not identified. This entry belongs to a study of Ad26.COV2.S vaccination and SARS-CoV-2 variants. Study as a whole: Into the muscle, Ad26.COV2.S was dosed once or twice, 56 days apart. Overall study results and limits: Using TCR breadth and depth analyses may have led to underestimated total T cell responses. People who got the vaccine or the placebo had similar non-spike TCR breadth.

As for treatment: roughly 19 received Ad26.COV2.S at low or high dose, single or two shots; 5 received placebo; per-sample allocation not given. Sampling took place 63 days after the first vaccine or placebo injection. Boston provided a donor who was an adult aged 18-55 years. TCRdb's copy holds only in-frame clones and misses some; the assay was immunoSEQ multiplex PCR. The sample carries a few hundred thousand clones, about 90% recorded once. This sequence originates from a person between 18 and 59 years old who received the Ad26.COV2.S COVID-19 vaccine or a placebo. The material was peripheral blood, obtained in a trial of Ad26.COV2.S vaccine versus placebo.

CDR3 amino acids: CASSLRSRGGPSNEQFF. The DNA for the CDR3 is TGTGCCAGCAGCTTGAGGTCGCGGGGGGGCCCTAGCAATGAGCAGTTCTTC. The chain links TRBV5-4 to TRBJ2-1, with TRBD2 matching over 9 bases. This CDR3 has 17 residues. After removal of 1 base from V and 6 bases from J, the junction contained 11 bases not matched to a gene. Germline lookup yields CDR1 SGHNT and CDR2 YYREEE (reference sequence). Using reference TRBV5-4 and TRBJ2-1 for the parts outside the CDR3, the full variable domain is ETGVTQSPTHLIKTRGQQVTLRCSSQSGHNTVSWYQQALGQGPQFIFQYYREEENGRGNFPPRFSGLQFPNYSSELNVNALELDDSALYLCASSLRSRGGPSNEQFFGPGTRLTVL.